Below, 20 T cell receptor beta chains from the same sample are listed, as sequenced in a study of blood T cell repertoires in COVID-19. The assay was immunoSEQ multiplex PCR, and TCRdb's table has in-frame clones only and misses some. The sample lists about 180,000 clones; about 90% were seen once. The specimen was peripheral blood. Receptors originate from a man between 40 and 49 years old with active or convalescent COVID-19.

The table lists this clone with a count of one. The CDR3 DNA reads as TGTGCCAGTTCAGACTCCCTCTCCTACAATGAGCAGTTCTTC. Its protein product is CASSDSLSYNEQFF. J is TRBJ2-1 and V is TRBV19; D not resolved. The CDR3 has 14 amino acids. Germline lookup yields CDR1 LNHDA and CDR2 SQIVND (reference sequence). Trimming stripped 8 bases from V and 0 bases from J, with 11 bases between.

The CDR3 sequence is CASSLGEGVTLTGELFF. The CDR3 bases are TGCGCCAGCAGCTTGGGCGAGGGGGTGACCCTCACCGGGGAGCTGTTTTTT. V usage is TRBV5-1 and J usage is TRBJ2-2, with D perhaps matching TRBD1 (6 bases). The CDR3 loop spans 17 amino acids. Germline-derived CDR1 and CDR2 are SGHRS and YFSETQ. Trimming pared 0 bases from V and 4 bases from J, leaving 16 bases between.

This clone appeared once. The chain combines TRBV5-1 with TRBJ1-4; 8 bases are a match to TRBD1. The germline V gene has CDR1 SGHRS and CDR2 YFSETQ. V lost 0 bases, J lost 4 bases, and 5 bases stayed unmatched. This CDR3 region has 16 residues. This CDR3 reads CASSLVGQGGNEKLFF. The CDR3 coding sequence is TGCGCCAGCAGCTTGGTCGGACAGGGAGGTAATGAAAAACTGTTTTTT.

The chain joins TRBV7-8 to TRBJ2-5; TRBD2 matches 11 bases. Looked up from germline, CDR1 is SGHVS and CDR2 is FQNEAQ. V gave up 4 bases and J gave up 4 bases; unmatched junction bases: 8. The CDR3 totals 16 residues. The CDR3 is CASSSPLAGGRETQYF. The DNA for the CDR3 is TGTGCCAGCAGCTCCCCCCTAGCGGGGGGCAGAGAGACCCAGTACTTC.

V and J are TRBV15 and TRBJ1-5, with 9 bases identical to TRBD1. V was pared by 4 bases and J by 4 bases, with 2 bases of the junction left unmatched. Germline V CDR1 and CDR2: LNHNV, YYDKDF (reference sequence). The CDR3 has 14 residues. This chain's CDR3 is CATSIDRGNQPQHF. CDR3 sequence (DNA): TGTGCCACCAGCATAGACAGGGGGAATCAGCCCCAGCATTTT.

The chain couples TRBV5-1 to TRBJ2-2; 10 positions agree with TRBD2. V lost 4 bases, J lost 5 bases, and 8 bases stayed unmatched. CDR3 length: 16 residues. CDR1 is SGHRS, CDR2 YFSETQ, per germline. This chain's CDR3 is CASSPHSGGTTGELFF. CDR3 DNA: TGCGCCAGCAGCCCCCATAGCGGGGGGACTACCGGGGAGCTGTTTTTT.

This sequence joins TRBV4-1 and TRBJ1-2; D might be TRBD1 (5 bases). This CDR3 contains 16 residues. Germline CDR1 is MGHRA and CDR2 is YSYEKL. With 1 base removed from V and 1 base from J, the gap between germline ends came to 13 bases. As DNA, the CDR3 is TGCGCCAGCAGCCAAGGATGGCCAGGGAATAACTATGGCTACACCTTC. It translates to CASSQGWPGNNYGYTF.

The chain links TRBV5-5 to TRBJ1-1; D might be TRBD1 (6 bases). The CDR3 consists of 17 residues. Trimming left V 0 bases short and J 4 bases short, with 19 bases between. Per germline, CDR1 SGHKS and CDR2 YYEKEE (reference sequence). CDR3 loop: CASSLVSGGPGGTEAFF. In DNA, the CDR3 is TGTGCCAGCAGCTTGGTATCTGGGGGGCCGGGGGGCACTGAAGCTTTCTTT.

This clone was recorded only once. The genes are TRBV7-3 and TRBJ2-1; D call uncertain. V was shortened by 4 bases and J by 4 bases, with 14 bases between the two germline ends. The CDR3 is 15 residues long. Germline-derived CDR1 and CDR2 are SGHTA and FQGTGA. As DNA, the CDR3 is TGTGCCAGCAGCTCTACCCCGATAGCATACAATGAGCAGTTCTTC. Translating gives CASSSTPIAYNEQFF.

V gene TRBV28 combines with J gene TRBJ1-3, with D possibly matching TRBD1 (6 bases). In germline, CDR1 is MDHEN, CDR2 SYDVKM. Trimming pared 6 bases from V and 0 bases from J, leaving 12 bases between. The CDR3 runs to 15 residues. In DNA, the CDR3 is TGTGCCAGCAGGTTACAGGGCCTCTCTGGAAACACCATATATTTT. Translation gives CASRLQGLSGNTIYF.

The CDR3 region is CASSMDRAGANVLTF. The CDR3 nucleotides are TGTGCCAGTAGTATGGACAGGGCTGGGGCCAACGTCCTGACTTTC. This sequence joins TRBV19 and TRBJ2-6, with TRBD1 identical over 8 bases. Germline V lookup: CDR1 LNHDA, CDR2 SQIVND (reference sequence). The CDR3 runs 15 residues. V was clipped by 3 bases and J by 2 bases; unmatched bases: 0. Drawing the rest from reference TRBV19 and TRBJ2-6, the complete variable domain is DGGITQSPKYLFRKEGQNVTLSCEQNLNHDAMYWYRQDPGQGLRLIYYSQIVNDFQKGDIAEGYSVSREKKESFPLTVTSAQKNPTAFYLCASSMDRAGANVLTFGAGSRLTVL.

This clone has a single count. The chain joins TRBV5-5 to TRBJ1-2; TRBD1 matches 7 bases. This CDR3 is built from 15 residues. V shed 2 bases, J shed 6 bases, and the junction held 10 bases outside the gene matches. Germline V lookup: CDR1 SGHKS, CDR2 YYEKEE (reference sequence). CDR3 protein: CASSLLPDRADGYTF. The CDR3 nucleotides are TGTGCCAGCAGCTTACTCCCAGACAGGGCCGATGGCTACACCTTC.

V and J are TRBV11-3 and TRBJ2-2; 7 bases fit TRBD1. The CDR3 has 16 amino acids. From germline, CDR1 is SGHNT and CDR2 YENEEA. The ends lost 0 bases at V and 8 bases at J; junction bases unmatched: 9. CDR3 sequence reads: CASSLDPGTAAGELFF. The CDR3 DNA follows: TGTGCCAGCAGCTTAGATCCCGGGACAGCCGCGGGGGAGCTGTTTTTT.

The V and J genes are TRBV2 and TRBJ2-7; 9 nucleotides line up with TRBD1. Trimming cost V 7 bases and J 2 bases; bases outside gene matches: 9. The CDR3 sequence is 15 residues long. Germline V lookup: CDR1 SNHLY, CDR2 FYNNEI. CDR3 residues: CASTSQGAPTYEQYF. The CDR3 DNA reads as TGTGCCAGCACCTCACAGGGGGCCCCTACCTACGAGCAGTACTTC.

The chain combines TRBV5-6 with TRBJ2-1; D remains ambiguous. Per germline, CDR1 SGHDT and CDR2 YYEEEE. This CDR3 spans 15 amino acids. Trimming pared 2 bases from V and 0 bases from J, leaving 9 bases between. In nucleotides, the CDR3 is TGTGCCAGCAGCTTACGGGTTGACTCCTACAATGAGCAGTTCTTC. Protein sequence: CASSLRVDSYNEQFF.

This sequence joins TRBV7-9 and TRBJ1-5, with D possibly matching TRBD1 (5 bases). Trimming shortened V by 0 bases and J by 1 base, and 7 bases separated the two germline ends. This CDR3 has 15 amino acids. Germline lookup yields CDR1 SEHNR and CDR2 FQNEAQ (reference sequence). DNA of the CDR3: TGTGCCAGCAGCTTAGCTGCAGGGAGCAATCAGCCCCAGCATTTT. This codes for CASSLAAGSNQPQHF.

In this sample, this clone turned up once. The chain links TRBV19 to TRBJ1-1; maybe TRBD1 (6 bases). V lost 5 bases and J 0 bases, leaving 25 bases between the germline ends. Germline CDR1 is LNHDA and CDR2 is SQIVND (reference sequence). The CDR3 totals 19 residues. CDR3 nucleotide sequence: TGTGCCAGTAGTGGCACAGGGAGCGGGGTTTTCGAGCTGAACACTGAAGCTTTCTTT. It encodes CASSGTGSGVFELNTEAFF.

The chain links TRBV3-1 (or the pseudogene TRBV3-2) to TRBJ1-4; 8 bases are a match to TRBD1. This CDR3 comprises 15 residues. The germline V gene encodes CDR1 LGHDT and CDR2 YNNKEL (reference sequence). V gave up 3 bases and J gave up 2 bases; unmatched junction bases: 2. The CDR3 coding sequence is TGTGCCAGCAGCCATGGGACAGGCACTAATGAAAAACTGTTTTTT. This translates into CASSHGTGTNEKLFF.

This clone was seen once. The chain combines TRBV28 with TRBJ1-2; 7 bases agree with TRBD1. Germline V gene sequence: CDR1 MDHEN, CDR2 SYDVKM. With 7 bases clipped from V and 4 bases from J, the junction kept 9 bases outside the gene matches. This CDR3 is 14 amino acids long. The CDR3 loop reads CASKAPGQIYGYTF. CDR3 bases: TGTGCCAGCAAAGCCCCGGGACAGATCTATGGCTACACCTTC.

CDR3 in amino acids: CASSAGLEQYF. The CDR3 DNA is TGTGCCAGCAGCGCCGGACTGGAGCAGTACTTC. The rearrangement uses TRBV9 and TRBJ2-7; D is perhaps TRBD2 (5 bases). This CDR3 has 11 residues. The V end was cut by 3 bases, the J end by 7 bases, with 8 bases between. The germline V gene encodes CDR1 SGDLS and CDR2 YYNGEE.